The 9 T cell receptor beta chains given below trace back to one sample, sequenced in a study of cytomegalovirus exposure and HLA in healthy donors. In the PCR, 60 Vbeta and 13 Jbeta primers were used. The data were produced by immunoSEQ multiplex PCR, yet TCRdb's version contains in-frame clones alone and is incomplete. The data contain 150,000 to 200,000 clones, roughly 77% of them singletons. Material for sequencing was PBMCs. These receptors were collected from a man aged 45-65 years in good health and CMV-seropositive.

The chain employs TRBV6-5 and TRBJ2-7, with 15 bases matching TRBD2. CDR3 length equals 15 residues. V gave up 6 bases and J gave up 2 bases; unmatched junction bases: 2. Germline CDR1 is MNHEY and CDR2 is SVGAGI. The CDR3 here is CASRRTSGGAYEQYF. Written as DNA, the CDR3 is TGTGCCAGCAGACGGACTAGCGGGGGGGCCTACGAGCAGTACTTC.

The chain joins TRBV4-3 to TRBJ2-1; 10 bases line up with TRBD2. This CDR3 contains 15 residues. J lost 8 bases, V lost 2 bases, and 6 bases had no gene match. Germline loops: CDR1 LGHNA, CDR2 YSLEER. CDR3 protein: CASSQSAGGRDEQFF. DNA of the CDR3: TGCGCCAGCAGCCAATCAGCGGGGGGGCGAGATGAGCAGTTCTTC.

This chain links TRBV7-9 with TRBJ2-5; TRBD2 aligns across 9 bases. The CDR3 extends over 17 amino acids. V lost 6 bases and J lost 5; bases outside the gene matches: 16. Germline V gene sequence: CDR1 SEHNR, CDR2 FQNEAQ (reference sequence). The CDR3 sequence is CASSWGSGSGGSETQYF. DNA of the CDR3: TGTGCCAGCAGTTGGGGTTCGGGTAGCGGGGGATCGGAGACCCAGTACTTC.

The chain is built from TRBV10-3 and TRBJ2-5; D not resolved. Looked up from germline, CDR1 is ENHRY and CDR2 is SYGVKD. The length of the CDR3 is 12 residues. V was clipped by 5 bases and J by 0 bases, with 4 bases between them. As DNA, the CDR3 is TGTGCCATCAGTCAGGACCAAGAGACCCAGTACTTC. The encoded protein is CAISQDQETQYF.

The rearrangement uses TRBV5-1 and TRBJ2-6, with unresolved D. V was cut by 6 bases and J by 2 bases, with 15 bases left in between. CDR3 length: 16 residues. The germline CDR1 and CDR2 sequences are SGHRS and YFSETQ. The chain's CDR3 is CASTTLPDPGANVLTF. The CDR3, as DNA: TGCGCCAGCACTACACTACCTGATCCTGGGGCCAACGTCCTGACTTTC.

The chain couples TRBV4-1 to TRBJ2-7; D is unresolved. V lost 0 bases to trimming and J lost 1 base, with 7 bases between them. Germline CDR1 reads MGHRA; CDR2 reads YSYEKL. This CDR3 contains 14 residues. The CDR3 DNA is TGCGCCAGCAGCCAAGATTCAGGATCCTACGAGCAGTACTTC. Protein product: CASSQDSGSYEQYF.

CDR3 DNA sequence: TGTGCCAGCGAGGTCCTTCATCAGCCCCAGCATTTT. It specifies CASEVLHQPQHF. The chain employs TRBV6-1 and TRBJ1-5, with unresolved D. The CDR3 extends over 12 amino acids. The germline V gene has CDR1 MNHNS and CDR2 SASEGT. Between the trimmed V and J ends, which lost 8 bases and 5 bases, there was a span of 10 bases.

The V call is TRBV6-9, the J call TRBJ2-7, with 9 bases fitting TRBD1. This CDR3 contains 14 residues. Germline CDR1 is MNHGY and CDR2 is SVAAGI. Losses at the gene ends were 4 bases for V and 3 bases for J; bases not matched to a gene: 4. CDR3 sequence (DNA): TGTGCCAGCAGTTCGTACAGGGGGCTCTACGAGCAGTACTTC. As protein: CASSSYRGLYEQYF.

The chain uses TRBV18 and TRBJ1-3, with D unresolved. Germline assignment: CDR1 KGHSH and CDR2 LQKENI. The CDR3 runs 15 residues. V lost 3 bases, J lost 0 bases, and 9 bases lay in between. The CDR3 protein is CASSPAGNSGNTIYF. For the CDR3, the DNA is TGTGCCAGCTCACCGGCGGGTAACTCTGGAAACACCATATATTTT.